The 26 T cell receptor beta chains below come from one sample, sequenced in a study of early T cells in non-severe SARS-CoV-2 infection. One entry per CDR3 protein results from TCRdb running MiXCR on the 5' RACE reads. The table lists roughly 56,000 distinct CDR3 sequences, about 16% of them singletons, with approximately 4% in the top ten. The sample in question was whole blood, obtained at baseline. Receptor source: an adult who was a healthcare worker with PCR-confirmed SARS-CoV-2 infection or an uninfected control (not recorded which).

This clonotype was counted only a few times. The rearrangement links TRBV5-4 to TRBJ2-7, with a possible D match to TRBD1 (6 bases). Germline loops: CDR1 SGHNT, CDR2 YYREEE (reference sequence). This CDR3 has 13 residues. V lost 4 bases and J 3 bases, leaving 11 bases between the germline ends. In DNA form, the CDR3 reads TGTGCCAGCAGCACAGGGTCCTTCTACGAGCAGTACTTC. Encoded protein: CASSTGSFYEQYF.

In its sample, this clonotype was seen many times. The chain is built from TRBV20-1 and TRBJ2-7; 9 positions match TRBD2. Germline V gene sequence: CDR1 DFQATT, CDR2 SNEGSKA (reference sequence). Losses at the gene ends were 3 bases for V and 5 bases for J; bases not matched to a gene: 11. This CDR3 is 15 amino acids long. CDR3 residues: CSARKSGGPGNEQYF. CDR3 DNA sequence: TGCAGTGCTAGGAAGAGCGGGGGGCCTGGTAACGAGCAGTACTTC.

This chain connects TRBV12-3 or TRBV12-4 to TRBJ2-1; 9 positions match TRBD1. There are 15 residues in the CDR3. The V gene end was trimmed by 8 bases and the J gene end by 5 bases; junction bases not matched to a gene: 10. Here the CDR3 reads CASGHRDRVNNEQFF. The DNA for the CDR3 is TGTGCCAGCGGACACCGGGACAGGGTTAACAATGAGCAGTTCTTC.

This clonotype appeared many times. The chain carries TRBV7-8 and TRBJ1-5; no clear D. CDR3 length: 13 amino acids. Trimming pared 2 bases from V and 0 bases from J, leaving 2 bases between. Germline assignment: CDR1 SGHVS and CDR2 FQNEAQ. CDR3 in amino acids: CASSLNSNQPQHF. DNA for the CDR3: TGTGCCAGCAGCTTAAATAGCAATCAGCCCCAGCATTTT.

The chain recombines TRBV20-1 with TRBJ2-3, with 9 bases that match TRBD1. CDR3 length: 16 amino acids. The germline gives CDR1 DFQATT, CDR2 SNEGSKA (reference sequence). J gave up 3 bases and V 3 bases, and 10 bases lay outside the gene matches. The DNA of the CDR3 is TGCAGTGCTAGCTCCCCAACAGGGGGCTTGACAGATACGCAGTATTTT. As protein: CSASSPTGGLTDTQYF.

This clonotype was found many times. This rearrangement joins TRBV6-2 or TRBV6-3 to TRBJ1-2; D gene uncertain. The CDR3 spans 15 residues. Trimming pared 6 bases from V and 4 bases from J, leaving 18 bases between. Germline CDR1 MNHEY, CDR2 SVGEGT. DNA for the CDR3: TGTGCCAGCAGCCACGACAAGGGAGGACTCTATGGCTACACCTTC. Protein sequence: CASSHDKGGLYGYTF.

The DNA of the CDR3 is TGCGCCAGCAGCCCCGGACTAGCGGGGGTCGTCGGAGAGCAGTACTTC. Encoded protein: CASSPGLAGVVGEQYF. V usage is TRBV4-1 and J usage is TRBJ2-7, with 13 bases that match TRBD2. CDR1 and CDR2 from the germline V gene are MGHRA and YSYEKL. With V trimmed by 4 bases and J by 7 bases, 10 bases remained unmatched. The length of the CDR3 is 16 residues.

This clonotype has only a few counts. The chain links TRBV30 to TRBJ2-7; TRBD1 might be the D (6 bases). From germline, CDR1 is GTSNPN and CDR2 SVGIG (reference sequence). The CDR3 consists of 12 residues. The ends were cut back, 0 bases at V and 3 bases at J, with 6 bases in the middle. The CDR3: CAWSVQGYEQYF. In DNA, the CDR3 is TGTGCCTGGAGTGTACAGGGCTACGAGCAGTACTTC.

This clonotype has at least ten counts. V and J are TRBV20-1 and TRBJ2-3; 9 nucleotides align to TRBD2. V shed 4 bases, J shed 2 bases, and the junction held 16 bases outside the gene matches. The germline V gene has CDR1 DFQATT and CDR2 SNEGSKA (reference sequence). This CDR3 has 18 amino acids. CDR3 region: CSATPTALAGRNTDTQYF. The CDR3, as DNA: TGCAGTGCTACTCCCACCGCTCTAGCGGGGCGCAACACAGATACGCAGTATTTT.

This clonotype occurred many times. The chain has TRBV7-2 and TRBJ2-3; weak D call: TRBD2 (6 bases). The germline V gene has CDR1 SGHTA and CDR2 FQGNSA. The CDR3 consists of 16 residues. The V end was cut by 2 bases, the J end by 5 bases, with 17 bases between. The CDR3 region has the DNA TGTGCCAGCAGCTTATTCTCCAGCGTGGAGGGAGATACGCAGTATTTT. Amino acid sequence: CASSLFSSVEGDTQYF.

The genes are TRBV12-3 or TRBV12-4 and TRBJ1-6, with 8 bases fitting TRBD1. CDR3 length: 13 amino acids. The V segment lost 6 bases and the J segment 14 bases; nucleotides outside the gene matches: 9. The CDR3 is CASSPGQDRSLHF. CDR3 in DNA: TGTGCCAGCAGCCCGGGACAGGACAGGTCCCTCCACTTT.

V gene TRBV5-1 combines with J gene TRBJ2-3; 12 nucleotides match TRBD2. This CDR3 spans 15 amino acids. V dropped 6 bases and J dropped 4; count of bases not matched to a gene: 6. Per the germline V gene, CDR1 is SGHRS and CDR2 is YFSETQ. The CDR3 DNA follows: TGCGCCAGCACCGGGACTAGCGGGTACGCAGATACGCAGTATTTT. This codes for CASTGTSGYADTQYF.

In its sample, this clonotype was seen a few times. V is TRBV5-1 and J is TRBJ2-3; a possible D gene is TRBD2 (6 bases). CDR3 length: 16 residues. Germline assignment: CDR1 SGHRS and CDR2 YFSETQ. Trimming pared 4 bases from V and 2 bases from J, leaving 17 bases between. The CDR3 loop reads CASSRVGGTTTDTQYF. Here the CDR3 DNA reads TGCGCCAGCAGCCGGGTCGGCGGGACGACCACAGATACGCAGTATTTT.

V gene TRBV6-2 or TRBV6-3 combines with J gene TRBJ1-2; D not resolved. CDR1 is MNHEY and CDR2 is SVGEGT in the germline V gene. Trimming took off 8 bases at V and 4 bases at J, with 5 bases between the two ends. The CDR3 covers 10 residues. CDR3 loop: CASGSYGYTF. The DNA of the CDR3 is TGTGCCAGCGGCAGCTATGGCTACACCTTC.

A few counts support this clonotype. The genes are TRBV2 and TRBJ2-7; D may be TRBD2 (5 bases). Trimming took off 6 bases at V and 4 bases at J, with 22 bases between the two ends. This CDR3 region has 16 residues. Germline CDR1 and CDR2: SNHLY and FYNNEI. CDR3 residues: CASRARVLNSYYEQYF. CDR3 coding DNA: TGTGCCAGCAGGGCGCGGGTACTAAACTCTTATTACGAGCAGTACTTC.

This clonotype was detected many times. This rearrangement joins TRBV4-1 to TRBJ2-3; 8 bases fit TRBD2. This CDR3 has 14 amino acids. J gave up 10 bases and V 7 bases, and 13 bases lay outside the gene matches. The germline CDR1 and CDR2 sequences are MGHRA and YSYEKL. The CDR3 is CASKGGGPYQAQYF. The DNA of the CDR3 is TGCGCCAGCAAAGGCGGGGGGCCGTATCAGGCGCAGTATTTT.

The DNA of the CDR3 is TGTGCCAGCCGGGACAGGGGGCGGACAGATACGCAGTATTTT. It specifies CASRDRGRTDTQYF. The J gene is TRBJ2-3, the V gene TRBV19, with 12 nucleotides matching TRBD1. With V trimmed by 9 bases and J by 3 bases, 4 bases remained unmatched. This CDR3 contains 14 residues. CDR1 is LNHDA and CDR2 is SQIVND in the germline V gene (reference sequence).

This clonotype was counted a few times. This chain connects TRBV14 to TRBJ1-1; D is unresolved. CDR3 length: 16 residues. With 4 bases removed from V and 6 bases from J, the gap between germline ends came to 21 bases. Germline values: CDR1 SGHDN, CDR2 FVKESK. CDR3 protein: CASSRNRALFGAEAFF. The CDR3 DNA is TGTGCCAGCAGCCGCAATCGGGCACTTTTTGGAGCTGAAGCTTTCTTT.

This clonotype turned up a few times. The J gene is TRBJ2-5, the V gene TRBV19; the match to TRBD1 covers 7 bases. J lost 1 base, V lost 5 bases, and 4 bases had no gene match. CDR1 is LNHDA and CDR2 is SQIVND in the germline V gene (reference sequence). The CDR3 sequence is 14 residues long. This chain's CDR3 is CASSLRDSQETQYF. CDR3 DNA sequence: TGTGCCAGTAGTCTAAGGGACAGCCAAGAGACCCAGTACTTC.

CDR3: CASRTGTVSGANVLTF. DNA of the CDR3: TGTGCCAGTAGGACCGGGACAGTATCTGGGGCCAACGTCCTGACTTTC. The rearrangement uses TRBV19 and TRBJ2-6; 7 bases are a match to TRBD1. The CDR3 spans 16 residues. Losses at the gene ends were 6 bases for V and 1 base for J; bases not matched to a gene: 6. Germline CDR1 is LNHDA and CDR2 is SQIVND (reference sequence).

V gene TRBV5-5 combines with J gene TRBJ1-1, with D perhaps matching TRBD1 (6 bases). V gave up 3 bases and J gave up 0 bases, with 15 bases separating them. The germline gives CDR1 SGHKS, CDR2 YYEKEE (reference sequence). CDR3 length: 16 residues. The CDR3 here is CASSSRGTIMNTEAFF. The CDR3 DNA reads TGTGCCAGCAGCTCACGAGGGACAATCATGAACACTGAAGCTTTCTTT.

This clonotype showed up many times. V is TRBV9 and J is TRBJ1-6; the match to TRBD1 covers 7 bases. The germline V gene has CDR1 SGDLS and CDR2 YYNGEE. CDR3 size: 14 residues. V shed 5 bases and J 5 bases; nucleotides not matched to a gene: 4. The CDR3 DNA reads TGTGCCAGCAGTCCCGGACAGGATAATTCACCCCTCCACTTT. Translating gives CASSPGQDNSPLHF. Full variable domain (rest looked up from reference TRBV9 and TRBJ1-6): DSGVTQTPKHLITATGQRVTLRCSPRSGDLSVYWYQQSLDQGLQFLIQYYNGEERAKGNILERFSAQQFPDLHSELNLSSLELGDSALYFCASSPGQDNSPLHFGNGTRLTVT.

This chain connects TRBV5-1 to TRBJ1-1; D possibly corresponds to TRBD1 (5 bases). The CDR3 is made up of 14 amino acids. The germline CDR1 and CDR2 sequences are SGHRS and YFSETQ. The V gene lost 0 bases and the J gene lost 1 base, with 7 bases spanning the gap. The CDR3, as DNA: TGCGCCAGCAGCTTGGGGGGACCGAACACTGAAGCTTTCTTT. It is translated as CASSLGGPNTEAFF.

The V and J genes are TRBV30 and TRBJ1-2, with a possible D match to TRBD1 (6 bases). CDR3 length: 15 residues. The germline gives CDR1 GTSNPN, CDR2 SVGIG (reference sequence). V was clipped by 0 bases and J by 2 bases, with 13 bases between them. The CDR3 loop is CAWSVTGARNYGYTF. The CDR3 bases are TGTGCCTGGAGTGTAACGGGGGCGCGGAACTATGGCTACACCTTC.

Many counts were recorded for this clonotype. The genes are TRBV10-2 and TRBJ2-7, with 8 bases identical to TRBD2. Germline-derived CDR1 and CDR2 are WSHSY and SAAADI. V shed 7 bases and J 3 bases; nucleotides not matched to a gene: 8. The CDR3 loop spans 14 amino acids. The CDR3 coding sequence is TGCGCCAGCAAGACCGGGACTAGTTACTACGAGCAGTACTTC. Protein sequence: CASKTGTSYYEQYF.

This clonotype was seen only a few times. The chain combines TRBV11-2 with TRBJ2-7, with TRBD1 as a possible D gene (5 bases). The CDR3 has 14 amino acids. Trimming took off 5 bases at V and 0 bases at J, with 11 bases between the two ends. Germline V gene lookup returns CDR1 SGHAT and CDR2 FQNNGV. CDR3 protein: CASSLDSLSYEQYF. CDR3 DNA sequence: TGTGCCAGCAGCCTTGACAGTCTCTCCTACGAGCAGTACTTC.